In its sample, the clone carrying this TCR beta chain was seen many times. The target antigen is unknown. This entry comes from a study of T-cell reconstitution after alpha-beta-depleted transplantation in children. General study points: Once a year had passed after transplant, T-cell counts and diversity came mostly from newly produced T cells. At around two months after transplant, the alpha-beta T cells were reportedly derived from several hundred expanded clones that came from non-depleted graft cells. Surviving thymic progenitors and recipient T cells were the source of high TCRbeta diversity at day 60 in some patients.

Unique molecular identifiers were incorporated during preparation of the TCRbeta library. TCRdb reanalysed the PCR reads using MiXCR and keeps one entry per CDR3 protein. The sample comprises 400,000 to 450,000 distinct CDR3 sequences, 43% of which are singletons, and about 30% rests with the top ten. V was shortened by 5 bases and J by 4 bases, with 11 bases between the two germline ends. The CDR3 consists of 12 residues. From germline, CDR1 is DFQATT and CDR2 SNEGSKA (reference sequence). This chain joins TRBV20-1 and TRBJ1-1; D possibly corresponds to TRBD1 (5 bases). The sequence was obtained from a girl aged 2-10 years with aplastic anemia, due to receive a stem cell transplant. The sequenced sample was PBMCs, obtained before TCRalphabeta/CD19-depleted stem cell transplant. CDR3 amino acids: CSAPRRGTEAFF. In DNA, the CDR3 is TGCAGTGCTCCCCGTAGGGGCACTGAAGCTTTCTTT.